A single sample gave rise to the 22 T cell receptor beta chains below, sequenced in a study of blood T cell repertoires in COVID-19. Repertoires were generated with immunoSEQ multiplex PCR, while TCRdb's copy carries only in-frame clones and drops some. This sample has 250,000 to 300,000 clones, with around 80% found just once. The material sequenced was peripheral blood. The source of these receptors is a man older than 75 with acute or convalescent COVID-19.

V usage is TRBV7-9 and J usage is TRBJ2-5; 7 nucleotides agree with TRBD2. Germline CDR1 reads SEHNR; CDR2 reads FQNEAQ (reference sequence). Trimming removed 4 bases from V and 4 bases from J; junction bases left unmatched: 12. This CDR3 comprises 16 residues. The CDR3 DNA follows: TGTGCCAGCAGCTCAAGGACGGGACGACTAGCAGAGACCCAGTACTTC. Encoded protein: CASSSRTGRLAETQYF.

The V call is TRBV28, the J call TRBJ2-7; possible D gene TRBD1, 5 bases. Germline CDR1 MDHEN, CDR2 SYDVKM. The CDR3 contains 17 residues. Trimming took off 6 bases at V and 2 bases at J, with 23 bases between the two ends. CDR3 sequence reads: CASRLLGRQRNTYEQYF. The CDR3 coding sequence is TGTGCCAGCAGACTACTGGGTCGACAGAGAAACACCTACGAGCAGTACTTC.

This chain uses TRBV7-9 with TRBJ1-2, with D unresolved. The germline V gene encodes CDR1 SEHNR and CDR2 FQNEAQ (reference sequence). V lost 4 bases and J lost 3, with 12 bases in between. This CDR3 has 14 amino acids. The CDR3 here is CASSSVGGDYGYTF. The CDR3 DNA reads TGTGCCAGCAGCTCCGTCGGCGGCGACTATGGCTACACCTTC.

This clone was detected only once. This chain uses TRBV5-1 with TRBJ2-7, with 10 bases that match TRBD1. The V and J ends lost 2 bases and 4 bases, in that order; junction bases with no gene match: 6. The CDR3 is made up of 15 amino acids. Germline lookup yields CDR1 SGHRS and CDR2 YFSETQ. Here the CDR3 DNA reads TGCGCCAGCAGCTTTGGGACAGGGGTTGGTTACGAGCAGTACTTC. This translates into CASSFGTGVGYEQYF.

V gene TRBV6-6 combines with J gene TRBJ1-2; D possibly corresponds to TRBD1 (6 bases). Between the trimmed V and J ends, which lost 6 bases and 5 bases, there was a span of 16 bases. In germline, CDR1 is MNHNY, CDR2 SVGAGI (reference sequence). The CDR3 covers 14 residues. DNA of the CDR3: TGTGCCAGCAGCCGCTCCGGACAGCCATATGGCTACACCTTC. It is translated as CASSRSGQPYGYTF.

This clone occurred once. The CDR3 sequence is CASSPVGTGNSPLHF. CDR3 coding DNA: TGTGCCAGCAGCCCAGTTGGGACAGGGAATTCACCCCTCCACTTT. V is TRBV5-4 and J is TRBJ1-6; TRBD1 aligns across 9 bases. This CDR3 comprises 15 residues. Germline trimming cut 4 bases from V and 7 bases from J; bases unmatched to any gene: 6. Germline CDR1 is SGHNT and CDR2 is YYREEE (reference sequence).

This clone showed up just once. CDR3 DNA: TGTGCCAGCACCGGACAGGCCCCCTACAATGAGCAGTTCTTC. Protein product: CASTGQAPYNEQFF. The genes are TRBV11-2 and TRBJ2-1; 7 nucleotides agree with TRBD1. Germline-derived CDR1 and CDR2 are SGHAT and FQNNGV. The CDR3 totals 14 residues. Losses at the gene ends were 7 bases for V and 2 bases for J; bases not matched to a gene: 5.

This chain links TRBV5-1 with TRBJ1-2; possible D gene TRBD1, 5 bases. CDR3 length: 12 amino acids. Germline lookup yields CDR1 SGHRS and CDR2 YFSETQ. V dropped 4 bases and J dropped 5 bases, with 9 bases sitting between them. The CDR3 DNA reads TGCGCCAGCAGCACCCAGGGATATGGCTACACCTTC. Encoded protein: CASSTQGYGYTF.

The V gene is TRBV5-4, the J gene TRBJ1-1; no firm D call. The germline V gene has CDR1 SGHNT and CDR2 YYREEE (reference sequence). V was shortened by 0 bases and J by 4 bases, with 10 bases between the two germline ends. The CDR3 extends over 14 amino acids. The CDR3: CASSLDGLFTEAFF. CDR3 nucleotides: TGTGCCAGCAGCTTGGATGGACTGTTCACTGAAGCTTTCTTT.

The J gene is TRBJ2-1, the V gene TRBV19; possible D gene TRBD2, 5 bases. The CDR3 has 14 residues. In germline, CDR1 is LNHDA, CDR2 SQIVND (reference sequence). V was shortened by 6 bases and J by 8 bases, with 17 bases between the two germline ends. The CDR3 sequence: CASRPGTVIYEQFF. The CDR3 DNA is TGTGCCAGTAGACCGGGAACGGTGATCTATGAGCAGTTCTTC.

Here the CDR3 reads CASSFSGHNTDTQYF. CDR3 sequence (DNA): TGTGCCAGCAGTTTCTCGGGACATAACACAGATACGCAGTATTTT. The V and J genes are TRBV6-6 and TRBJ2-3; D possibly corresponds to TRBD1 (6 bases). This CDR3 comprises 15 residues. V was clipped by 4 bases and J by 2 bases, with 13 bases between them. Germline CDR1 reads MNHNY; CDR2 reads SVGAGI (reference sequence).

The rearrangement uses TRBV4-1 and TRBJ2-5; TRBD1 aligns across 7 bases. V gave up 4 bases and J gave up 1 base; unmatched junction bases: 6. The CDR3 loop spans 15 amino acids. Germline loops: CDR1 MGHRA, CDR2 YSYEKL. In nucleotides, the CDR3 is TGCGCCAGCAGCCTCACCGGGACAGTCCAAGAGACCCAGTACTTC. Translated: CASSLTGTVQETQYF.

This chain uses TRBV5-4 with TRBJ1-2; 7 bases are a match to TRBD1. CDR3 length: 14 amino acids. V dropped 5 bases and J dropped 7; count of bases not matched to a gene: 11. Germline V gene data show CDR1 as SGHNT and CDR2 as YYREEE (reference sequence). CDR3 residues: CASRSDRALFGYTF. The CDR3 DNA reads TGTGCCAGCAGGAGTGACAGGGCCCTGTTTGGCTACACCTTC. Full variable domain (rest looked up from reference TRBV5-4 and TRBJ1-2): ETGVTQSPTHLIKTRGQQVTLRCSSQSGHNTVSWYQQALGQGPQFIFQYYREEENGRGNFPPRFSGLQFPNYSSELNVNALELDDSALYLCASRSDRALFGYTFGSGTRLTVV.

This sequence joins TRBV29-1 and TRBJ2-1; 7 nucleotides agree with TRBD2. The ends lost 4 bases at V and 0 bases at J; junction bases unmatched: 6. Germline V gene data show CDR1 as SQVTM and CDR2 as ANQGSEA. This CDR3 spans 15 amino acids. CDR3 nucleotides: TGCAGCGTTGGGACCCGGACTAGCTCCTACAATGAGCAGTTCTTC. Its protein is CSVGTRTSSYNEQFF.

The gene calls are TRBV6-1 and TRBJ2-7; D unclear. The CDR3 runs to 13 residues. CDR1 is MNHNS, CDR2 SASEGT, per germline. Trimming cost V 0 bases and J 3 bases, with 6 bases left between them. The CDR3 is CASSEAVYYEQYF. The CDR3 DNA sequence: TGTGCCAGCAGTGAAGCCGTCTACTACGAGCAGTACTTC.

The V gene is TRBV7-2, the J gene TRBJ1-5, with TRBD1 as a possible D gene (6 bases). The V gene's germline CDR1 is SGHTA and CDR2 FQGNSA. The CDR3 sequence is 15 residues long. V lost 1 base and J lost 2, with 9 bases in between. The chain's CDR3 is CASSLDRAGNQPQHF. DNA of the CDR3: TGTGCCAGCAGCTTAGACAGGGCTGGCAATCAGCCCCAGCATTTT. The variable domain in full, completed from reference TRBV7-2 and TRBJ1-5, reads GAGVSQSPSNKVTEKGKDVELRCDPISGHTALYWYRQSLGQGLEFLIYFQGNSAPDKSGLPSDRFSAERTGGSVSTLTIQRTQQEDSAVYLCASSLDRAGNQPQHFGDGTRLSIL.

J is TRBJ1-6 and V is TRBV18, with 7 bases matching TRBD1. Trimming took 4 bases from V and 10 from J; bases not matched to a gene: 10. The germline V gene encodes CDR1 KGHSH and CDR2 LQKENI. The CDR3 extends over 15 amino acids. The CDR3 region is CASSQSRDRPSPLHF. The DNA for the CDR3 is TGTGCCAGCTCACAATCCCGGGACAGACCATCACCCCTCCACTTT.

This sequence joins TRBV28 and TRBJ1-2, with D maybe TRBD1 (5 bases). Trimming left V 1 base short and J 6 bases short, with 9 bases between. The CDR3 loop spans 13 amino acids. From germline, CDR1 is MDHEN and CDR2 SYDVKM. CDR3 protein: CASSLSRGDGYTF. CDR3 nucleotide sequence: TGTGCCAGCAGTTTATCTAGGGGCGATGGCTACACCTTC.

J is TRBJ2-2 and V is TRBV27, with D perhaps TRBD1 (6 bases). Germline V gives CDR1 MNHEY, CDR2 SMNVEV (reference sequence). The V gene lost 5 bases and the J gene lost 5 bases, with 18 bases spanning the gap. There are 16 residues in the CDR3. The CDR3 region has the DNA TGTGCCAGCAGTCTCGCGGCACAGGGTCGGACCGGGGAGCTGTTTTTT. This sequence encodes CASSLAAQGRTGELFF.

This chain uses TRBV28 with TRBJ2-7, with D possibly being TRBD2 (7 bases). This CDR3 spans 15 amino acids. V was trimmed by 6 bases and J by 2 bases, leaving 17 bases between them. Germline lookup yields CDR1 MDHEN and CDR2 SYDVKM. The CDR3 loop is CASRRRGAQPYEQYF. In nucleotides, the CDR3 is TGTGCCAGCAGGCGACGGGGGGCCCAGCCCTACGAGCAGTACTTC.

This clone was observed once. This chain links TRBV7-3 with TRBJ2-7, with D tentatively TRBD1 (5 bases). Germline CDR1 reads SGHTA; CDR2 reads FQGTGA. CDR3 length equals 15 residues. V shed 0 bases and J shed 4 bases, with 13 bases lying between them. The CDR3 nucleotides are TGTGCCAGCAGCTTAACCTCAGGGATGGGGTACGAGCAGTACTTC. It specifies CASSLTSGMGYEQYF.

The rearrangement links TRBV5-1 to TRBJ2-6; 8 bases are shared with TRBD2. The germline gives CDR1 SGHRS, CDR2 YFSETQ. The CDR3 has 17 amino acids. Trimming cost V 3 bases and J 0 bases; bases outside gene matches: 5. CDR3 loop: CASSSGGHVSGANVLTF. The DNA for the CDR3 is TGCGCCAGCAGCTCGGGGGGGCACGTCTCTGGGGCCAACGTCCTGACTTTC.